The 30 T cell receptor beta chains in this list originate from one sample, sequenced in a study of blood T cell repertoires in COVID-19. Sequenced by immunoSEQ multiplex PCR; TCRdb stores in-frame clones only, minus some. The data hold approximately 100,000 clones, with 80% to 90% observed a single time. The sequenced material came from peripheral blood. The receptors come from a man between 50 and 59 years old with acute or convalescent COVID-19.

The chain couples TRBV4-1 to TRBJ2-5; TRBD1 might be the D (6 bases). Germline CDR1 and CDR2: MGHRA and YSYEKL. V dropped 1 base and J dropped 5 bases, with 14 bases sitting between them. This CDR3 has 15 amino acids. CDR3 region: CASSQVAGAFETQYF. Written as DNA, the CDR3 is TGCGCCAGCAGCCAAGTTGCAGGGGCGTTCGAGACCCAGTACTTC.

The chain combines TRBV11-2 with TRBJ2-2, with TRBD2 matching over 8 bases. Germline loops: CDR1 SGHAT, CDR2 FQNNGV. This CDR3 spans 15 amino acids. The V gene end was trimmed by 6 bases and the J gene end by 7 bases; junction bases not matched to a gene: 10. The CDR3 sequence is CASRPPGGRGGELFF. CDR3 coding DNA: TGTGCCAGCAGGCCTCCGGGAGGGAGGGGCGGGGAGCTGTTTTTT.

This clone appeared a few times. The chain recombines TRBV5-1 with TRBJ2-2, with 7 bases matching TRBD2. In germline, CDR1 is SGHRS, CDR2 YFSETQ. V was pared by 4 bases and J by 0 bases, with 12 bases of the junction left unmatched. This CDR3 comprises 18 residues. The CDR3 DNA follows: TGCGCCAGCAGCCGTACGGGAGGTAGTTATACGAACACCGGGGAGCTGTTTTTT. It is translated as CASSRTGGSYTNTGELFF.

J is TRBJ2-3 and V is TRBV27; D is unclear. Between the trimmed V and J ends, which lost 1 base and 2 bases, there was a span of 4 bases. CDR3 length: 13 residues. Germline assignment: CDR1 MNHEY and CDR2 SMNVEV (reference sequence). In DNA form, the CDR3 reads TGTGCCAGCAGTTTATTTTACACAGATACGCAGTATTTT. Its translation is CASSLFYTDTQYF.

The rearrangement links TRBV2 to TRBJ2-4; 11 bases align to TRBD1. The CDR3 totals 14 residues. Germline-derived CDR1 and CDR2 are SNHLY and FYNNEI. With 7 bases clipped from V and 6 bases from J, the junction kept 5 bases outside the gene matches. The CDR3 loop reads CASNGQGAGNIQYF. DNA for the CDR3: TGTGCCAGCAACGGACAGGGGGCTGGAAACATTCAGTACTTC.

This clone was seen a few times. The chain has TRBV6-5 and TRBJ2-1; no clear D. This CDR3 has 13 amino acids. Trimming stripped 0 bases from V and 4 bases from J, with 4 bases between. CDR1 is MNHEY, CDR2 SVGAGI, per germline. The CDR3: CASSYSTYNEQFF. The CDR3 nucleotides read TGTGCCAGCAGTTACTCAACTTACAATGAGCAGTTCTTC.

The rearrangement links TRBV13 to TRBJ2-1; TRBD2 agrees at 8 bases. Germline lookup yields CDR1 PRHDT and CDR2 FYEKMQ (reference sequence). Trimming removed 5 bases from V and 6 bases from J; junction bases left unmatched: 6. The CDR3 is 14 amino acids. Written as DNA, the CDR3 is TGTGCCAGCAGCCGCCTAGCGGGCATCAATGAGCAGTTCTTC. Translating gives CASSRLAGINEQFF.

The rearrangement joins TRBV4-1 to TRBJ2-3; 7 positions agree with TRBD1. This CDR3 has 18 residues. V was pared by 2 bases and J by 5 bases, with 16 bases of the junction left unmatched. Germline V gene lookup returns CDR1 MGHRA and CDR2 YSYEKL. The CDR3 is CASSQSITGVGVVDTQYF. DNA for the CDR3: TGCGCCAGCAGCCAATCCATTACAGGGGTGGGCGTTGTAGATACGCAGTATTTT.

The chain recombines TRBV5-4 with TRBJ2-2, with a tentative D call TRBD1 (5 bases). Germline CDR1 is SGHNT and CDR2 is YYREEE (reference sequence). V lost 2 bases to trimming and J lost 2 bases, with 10 bases between them. CDR3 size: 15 residues. The chain's CDR3 is CASSFGADNTGELFF. The DNA for the CDR3 is TGTGCCAGCAGCTTTGGGGCAGATAACACCGGGGAGCTGTTTTTT. The whole variable domain, remainder taken from reference TRBV5-4 and TRBJ2-2, is ETGVTQSPTHLIKTRGQQVTLRCSSQSGHNTVSWYQQALGQGPQFIFQYYREEENGRGNFPPRFSGLQFPNYSSELNVNALELDDSALYLCASSFGADNTGELFFGEGSRLTVL.

The rearrangement links TRBV19 to TRBJ2-3; 8 bases line up with TRBD2. The V and J ends lost 6 bases and 5 bases, in that order; junction bases with no gene match: 13. The CDR3 is made up of 16 amino acids. CDR1 is LNHDA and CDR2 is SQIVND in the germline V gene (reference sequence). CDR3 sequence: CASRASGSMLVDTQYF. CDR3 nucleotide sequence: TGTGCCAGTAGGGCCAGCGGGAGTATGTTAGTAGATACGCAGTATTTT.

This chain joins TRBV6-1 and TRBJ1-4, with unresolved D. The CDR3 runs 16 residues. Germline lookup yields CDR1 MNHNS and CDR2 SASEGT. Trimming removed 1 base at V and 0 bases at J, with 9 bases between. This CDR3 is CASSEGRWTTNEKLFF. The CDR3 DNA sequence: TGTGCCAGCAGTGAAGGGCGGTGGACAACTAATGAAAAACTGTTTTTT.

V gene TRBV28 combines with J gene TRBJ1-3; maybe TRBD1 (6 bases). The germline CDR1 and CDR2 sequences are MDHEN and SYDVKM. The CDR3 sequence is 15 residues long. Trimming stripped 6 bases from V and 3 bases from J, with 15 bases between. The CDR3 bases are TGTGCCAGCAGCCGCTTGGGGGCCGGTGGAAACACCATATATTTT. It specifies CASSRLGAGGNTIYF.

This clone has a handful of counts. The V and J genes are TRBV19 and TRBJ1-3; 7 nucleotides agree with TRBD1. Germline V gene lookup returns CDR1 LNHDA and CDR2 SQIVND (reference sequence). With 3 bases clipped from V and 7 bases from J, the junction kept 6 bases outside the gene matches. The CDR3 loop spans 14 amino acids. The CDR3 DNA reads TGTGCCAGTAGTATGGGGGACAGCTTTAACACCATATATTTT. Protein sequence: CASSMGDSFNTIYF.

This chain joins TRBV10-3 and TRBJ1-1; 10 bases agree with TRBD1. Germline V gene data show CDR1 as ENHRY and CDR2 as SYGVKD. The CDR3 has 18 amino acids. Unmatched junction bases numbered 11, after V lost 3 bases and J lost 1 base. The CDR3 is CAISDPWDRGSPNTEAFF. For the CDR3, the DNA is TGTGCCATCAGTGATCCCTGGGACAGGGGATCCCCGAACACTGAAGCTTTCTTT.

The V call is TRBV3-1 (or the pseudogene TRBV3-2), the J call TRBJ2-2; 11 bases align to TRBD2. Looked up from germline, CDR1 is LGHDT and CDR2 is YNNKEL (reference sequence). The CDR3 length is 16 residues. V trimming: 2 bases; J trimming: 6 bases; junction bases outside the gene matches: 5. CDR3 nucleotides: TGTGCCAGCAGCCAAACTAGCGGGAGAATCTCCGGGGAGCTGTTTTTT. Protein: CASSQTSGRISGELFF.

The V and J genes are TRBV28 and TRBJ1-2; D gene ambiguous. Trimming removed 5 bases from V and 2 bases from J, with 6 bases in between. This CDR3 comprises 12 residues. Germline CDR1 MDHEN, CDR2 SYDVKM. CDR3 bases: TGTGCCAGCAGTGCGTCGAACTATGGCTACACCTTC. Its translation: CASSASNYGYTF.

The V and J genes are TRBV5-1 and TRBJ1-2, with 9 bases that match TRBD1. The CDR3 sequence is 15 residues long. Germline-derived CDR1 and CDR2 are SGHRS and YFSETQ. The V segment lost 4 bases and the J segment 6 bases; nucleotides outside the gene matches: 10. The CDR3 loop reads CASSLRTGVGDGYTF. The CDR3, as DNA: TGCGCCAGCAGCCTCCGGACAGGGGTAGGCGATGGCTACACCTTC.

The rearrangement joins TRBV4-1 to TRBJ2-7; the match to TRBD2 covers 11 bases. Looked up from germline, CDR1 is MGHRA and CDR2 is YSYEKL. This CDR3 region has 15 residues. Losses at the gene ends were 5 bases for V and 2 bases for J; bases not matched to a gene: 5. CDR3 residues: CASSKLAGGPYEQYF. The CDR3 region has the DNA TGCGCCAGCAGCAAGCTAGCGGGAGGTCCCTACGAGCAGTACTTC.

The chain employs TRBV6-5 and TRBJ1-2, with 8 bases fitting TRBD1. The CDR3 extends over 12 amino acids. Germline trimming cut 8 bases from V and 7 bases from J; bases unmatched to any gene: 6. Germline V gene lookup returns CDR1 MNHEY and CDR2 SVGAGI. CDR3 in amino acids: CASLLRGPGYTF. The CDR3, as DNA: TGTGCCAGCCTACTCAGGGGGCCTGGCTACACCTTC.

The chain links TRBV6-6 to TRBJ2-1; the D gene is possibly TRBD2 (6 bases). Germline V lookup: CDR1 MNHNY, CDR2 SVGAGI (reference sequence). The germline V and J ends were trimmed by 2 bases and 6 bases, with 14 bases remaining between them. The CDR3 contains 15 residues. CDR3 nucleotide sequence: TGTGCCAGCAGTTACGGCGGGACGGTGGGCAATGAGCAGTTCTTC. Amino acids: CASSYGGTVGNEQFF.

This clone was counted a few times. The chain joins TRBV19 to TRBJ2-3; maybe TRBD2 (7 bases). V was cut by 5 bases and J by 6 bases, with 15 bases left in between. Germline V gene lookup returns CDR1 LNHDA and CDR2 SQIVND (reference sequence). The CDR3 is made up of 14 amino acids. The CDR3 sequence: CASSPRGALDTQYF. Here the CDR3 DNA reads TGTGCCAGTAGTCCCCGGGGGGCATTGGATACGCAGTATTTT. Full variable domain (missing parts from reference TRBV19 and TRBJ2-3): DGGITQSPKYLFRKEGQNVTLSCEQNLNHDAMYWYRQDPGQGLRLIYYSQIVNDFQKGDIAEGYSVSREKKESFPLTVTSAQKNPTAFYLCASSPRGALDTQYFGPGTRLTVL.

The V gene is TRBV30, the J gene TRBJ1-5; 8 bases are shared with TRBD1. CDR3 size: 14 residues. Germline V lookup: CDR1 GTSNPN, CDR2 SVGIG (reference sequence). The V segment lost 1 base and the J segment 6 bases; nucleotides outside the gene matches: 5. The CDR3 coding sequence is TGTGCCTGGAGTGGGACAGGGCGGCGTCAGCCCCAGCATTTT. It yields the protein CAWSGTGRRQPQHF.

This chain joins TRBV11-2 and TRBJ1-2; D is possibly TRBD1 (5 bases). V was pared by 5 bases and J by 4 bases, with 14 bases between. This CDR3 is 14 amino acids long. CDR1 and CDR2 (germline): SGHAT, FQNNGV. The CDR3 sequence is CASSPPGRAYGYTF. The CDR3 bases are TGTGCCAGCAGCCCCCCGGGCAGGGCCTATGGCTACACCTTC.

This chain uses TRBV7-6 with TRBJ2-1; 9 nucleotides agree with TRBD2. V shed 6 bases and J 1 base; nucleotides not matched to a gene: 10. In germline, CDR1 is SGHVS, CDR2 FNYEAQ. This CDR3 contains 17 residues. The CDR3 nucleotides read TGTGCCAGCAGGAAATTAGCGGGAGAAGTGTCCTACAATGAGCAGTTCTTC. Translating gives CASRKLAGEVSYNEQFF. Combining the CDR3 with reference TRBV7-6 and TRBJ2-1 gives the whole variable domain GAGVSQSPRYKVTKRGQDVALRCDPISGHVSLYWYRQALGQGPEFLTYFNYEAQQDKSGLPNDRFSAERPEGSISTLTIQRTEQRDSAMYRCASRKLAGEVSYNEQFFGPGTRLTVL.

V usage is TRBV28 and J usage is TRBJ2-7, with D maybe TRBD1 (5 bases). V lost 5 bases to trimming and J lost 2 bases, with 7 bases between them. The CDR3 has 12 amino acids. CDR1 MDHEN and CDR2 SYDVKM come from the germline V gene. CDR3: CASSQGPYEQYF. The CDR3 region has the DNA TGTGCCAGCAGTCAGGGCCCCTACGAGCAGTACTTC.

This chain's CDR3 is CASSIAQGAMGGYTF. The CDR3 bases are TGTGCCAGTAGTATTGCCCAGGGGGCAATGGGAGGCTACACCTTC. The chain has TRBV19 and TRBJ1-2, with 8 positions matching TRBD1. The germline V gene has CDR1 LNHDA and CDR2 SQIVND (reference sequence). CDR3 length: 15 residues. J gave up 8 bases and V 3 bases, and 11 bases lay outside the gene matches.

This chain joins TRBV5-1 and TRBJ2-7, with D possibly TRBD2 on 5 matching bases. The CDR3 contains 13 residues. V lost 3 bases and J lost 4, with 11 bases in between. Germline V gene lookup returns CDR1 SGHRS and CDR2 YFSETQ. The CDR3 coding sequence is TGCGCCAGCAGCTCGGCTTCGGGGTACGAGCAGTACTTC. This sequence encodes CASSSASGYEQYF.

This chain links TRBV2 with TRBJ1-2; no definite D call. The CDR3 runs to 13 residues. CDR1 and CDR2 (germline): SNHLY, FYNNEI. Trimming left V 6 bases short and J 7 bases short, with 15 bases between. The CDR3: CASSATREGGYTF. CDR3 nucleotide sequence: TGTGCCAGCAGCGCGACAAGGGAGGGTGGCTACACCTTC.

This clone was counted once. The chain joins TRBV4-2 to TRBJ2-2; 15 bases align to TRBD2. CDR3 size: 18 residues. Germline V gives CDR1 LGHNA, CDR2 YNFKEQ. V gave up 0 bases and J gave up 7 bases; unmatched junction bases: 6. This CDR3 is CASSQDSGTSGRIGELFF. DNA for the CDR3: TGTGCCAGCAGCCAAGATTCGGGGACTAGCGGGAGGATCGGGGAGCTGTTTTTT.

The V gene is TRBV12-3 or TRBV12-4, the J gene TRBJ1-2; 7 nucleotides match TRBD1. Trimming cost V 6 bases and J 8 bases; bases outside gene matches: 9. This CDR3 comprises 13 residues. The CDR3 loop is CASSLDRDEGYTF. The CDR3 nucleotides are TGTGCCAGCAGCCTCGACAGGGACGAAGGCTACACCTTC.